Following are 16 T cell receptor beta chains from one sample sequenced in a study of T-cell reconstitution after alpha-beta-depleted transplantation in children. Unique molecular identifiers tagged the TCRbeta library. From the PCR reads, TCRdb called clonotypes with MiXCR, one entry per CDR3 protein. The sample yields fewer than 120,000 distinct CDR3 sequences, 10% to 13% seen once. The sequenced sample was PBMCs from the stem cell graft donor, obtained from the stem cell graft. The source is a human donor who donated a stem cell graft to a child with acute lymphoblastic leukemia.

There are many counts of this clonotype. J is TRBJ1-1 and V is TRBV20-1; TRBD1 aligns across 9 bases. Trimming took 0 bases from V and 9 from J; bases not matched to a gene: 11. The germline gives CDR1 DFQATT, CDR2 SNEGSKA (reference sequence). CDR3 length: 15 amino acids. This CDR3 reads CSARDRGTGNSQAFF. For the CDR3, the DNA is TGCAGTGCTAGAGATCGTGGGACAGGGAACTCCCAAGCTTTCTTT.

There are many counts of this clonotype. The CDR3 DNA follows: TGTGCCAGCAGCCAAGGGGGTTCCTCTGGGGCCAACGTCCTGACTTTC. Protein product: CASSQGGSSGANVLTF. V gene TRBV3-1 combines with J gene TRBJ2-6; no reliable D call. The CDR3 is 16 residues long. V was cut by 1 base and J by 0 bases, with 7 bases left in between. The V gene's germline CDR1 is LGHDT and CDR2 YNNKEL (reference sequence).

This clonotype has at least ten counts. V usage is TRBV20-1 and J usage is TRBJ2-5, with TRBD2 matching 10 bases. This CDR3 region has 13 residues. Germline CDR1 is DFQATT and CDR2 is SNEGSKA (reference sequence). V lost 6 bases to trimming and J lost 10 bases; unmatched junction nucleotides: 11. CDR3 region: CSAPGTSDWDQYF. CDR3 nucleotide sequence: TGCAGTGCGCCGGGGACTAGCGATTGGGACCAGTACTTC.

This clonotype was seen many times. This chain joins TRBV6-1 and TRBJ1-5, with D possibly being TRBD1 (6 bases). There are 17 residues in the CDR3. Trimming cost V 6 bases and J 2 bases, with 20 bases left between them. Germline V gene sequence: CDR1 MNHNS, CDR2 SASEGT. CDR3 in DNA: TGTGCCAGCAGGTTGGGGGCCAGCGTCGGTGGCAATCAGCCCCAGCATTTT. This gives the protein CASRLGASVGGNQPQHF.

This clonotype was observed many times. The rearrangement uses TRBV5-1 and TRBJ2-7; tentative D call: TRBD2 (6 bases). Per the germline V gene, CDR1 is SGHRS and CDR2 is YFSETQ. V was cut by 4 bases and J by 3 bases, with 17 bases left in between. The CDR3 contains 15 residues. CDR3 in amino acids: CASSGASGRIYEQYF. CDR3 in DNA: TGCGCCAGCAGCGGTGCTTCCGGGAGAATCTACGAGCAGTACTTC.

This clonotype was observed at least ten times. The chain recombines TRBV25-1 with TRBJ1-5; 10 bases agree with TRBD1. Trimming took 6 bases from V and 2 from J; bases not matched to a gene: 1. Germline CDR1 and CDR2: MGHDK and SYGVNS. CDR3 length: 14 amino acids. The CDR3 protein is CASSGTGGNQPQHF. The CDR3 nucleotides read TGTGCCAGCAGCGGGACAGGGGGCAATCAGCCCCAGCATTTT. The entire variable domain, with the rest obtained from reference TRBV25-1 and TRBJ1-5, is as follows: EADIYQTPRYLVIGTGKKITLECSQTMGHDKMYWYQQDPGMELHLIHYSYGVNSTEKGDLSSESTVSRIRTEHFPLTLESARPSHTSQYLCASSGTGGNQPQHFGDGTRLSIL.

This clonotype was recorded at least ten times. CDR3 loop: CASTFSLGGGTGELFF. The CDR3 DNA is TGTGCCAGCACTTTCTCACTGGGAGGGGGCACCGGGGAGCTGTTTTTT. The genes are TRBV12-3 or TRBV12-4 and TRBJ2-2; a possible D gene is TRBD2 (7 bases). V lost 7 bases to trimming and J lost 4 bases, with 19 bases between them. This CDR3 has 16 amino acids.

This clonotype has a single count. A much larger clone is a single base away; this may be a read error. The J gene is TRBJ1-2, the V gene TRBV29-1; 7 bases map to TRBD1. CDR1 SQVTM and CDR2 ANQGSEA come from the germline V gene. The CDR3 has 13 residues. The CDR3 region is CSVPGQPNYAYTF. The CDR3, as DNA: TGCAGCGTCCCGGGACAGCCCAACTATGCCTACACCTTC. Filled out from reference TRBV29-1 and TRBJ1-2, the complete variable domain reads SAVISQKPSRDICQRGTSLTIQCQVDSQVTMMFWYRQQPGQSLTLIATANQGSEATYESGFVIDKFPISRPNLTFSTLTVSNMSPEDSSIYLCSVPGQPNYAYTFGSGTRLTVV.

At least ten counts were recorded for this clonotype. The CDR3 here is CASSRLQGGTYEQYF. DNA for the CDR3: TGTGCCAGCTCACGGTTACAGGGGGGGACCTACGAGCAGTACTTC. This sequence joins TRBV18 and TRBJ2-7; D possibly corresponds to TRBD1 (8 bases). This CDR3 comprises 15 residues. Trimming shortened V by 4 bases and J by 2 bases, and 15 bases separated the two germline ends. The germline CDR1 and CDR2 sequences are KGHSH and LQKENI.

This clonotype has at least ten counts. The chain couples TRBV20-1 to TRBJ2-7, with D perhaps TRBD2 (5 bases). The CDR3 totals 11 residues. CDR1 and CDR2 from the germline V gene are DFQATT and SNEGSKA (reference sequence). V lost 1 base and J lost 7, with 8 bases in between. The CDR3 nucleotides read TGCAGTGCTAGAGCCTTAGCGGAGCAGTACTTC. This encodes CSARALAEQYF.

This clonotype was detected many times. The chain joins TRBV10-3 to TRBJ2-7; perhaps TRBD1 as D (5 bases). V was clipped by 8 bases and J by 4 bases, with 24 bases between them. The CDR3 runs 16 residues. Looked up from germline, CDR1 is ENHRY and CDR2 is SYGVKD. CDR3 in amino acids: CAIQIARTTGIYEQYF. The CDR3 nucleotides read TGTGCCATCCAGATCGCCAGAACCACAGGAATTTACGAGCAGTACTTC.

This clonotype was seen repeatedly, ten times or more. The chain couples TRBV7-2 to TRBJ1-2; D gene unclear. From germline, CDR1 is SGHTA and CDR2 FQGNSA. V lost 5 bases, J lost 4 bases, and 23 bases lay in between. This CDR3 is 17 amino acids long. The DNA for the CDR3 is TGTGCCAGCAGCACGGACTTTGAGGCCGGGTTGAGCTATGGCTACACCTTC. Its translation is CASSTDFEAGLSYGYTF. The complete variable domain, with remaining parts taken from reference TRBV7-2 and TRBJ1-2, reads GAGVSQSPSNKVTEKGKDVELRCDPISGHTALYWYRQSLGQGLEFLIYFQGNSAPDKSGLPSDRFSAERTGGSVSTLTIQRTQQEDSAVYLCASSTDFEAGLSYGYTFGSGTRLTVV.

This clonotype was counted ten times or more. CDR3 loop: CSAPTSGIYNEQFF. As DNA, the CDR3 is TGCAGTGCTCCGACTAGCGGGATTTACAATGAGCAGTTCTTC. The chain uses TRBV20-1 and TRBJ2-1, with 11 bases identical to TRBD2. Trimming cost V 5 bases and J 4 bases; bases outside gene matches: 4. Germline V lookup: CDR1 DFQATT, CDR2 SNEGSKA (reference sequence). This CDR3 region has 14 residues.

The chain carries TRBV5-6 and TRBJ2-3; unclear D gene. V was pared by 7 bases and J by 2 bases, with 11 bases between. Germline V lookup: CDR1 SGHDT, CDR2 YYEEEE. The CDR3 covers 13 residues. Here the CDR3 reads CASLRWATDTQYF. The CDR3 DNA follows: TGTGCCAGCCTCCGGTGGGCCACAGATACGCAGTATTTT.

This chain uses TRBV28 with TRBJ2-7; D perhaps matches TRBD2 (5 bases). Germline CDR1 reads MDHEN; CDR2 reads SYDVKM. Trimming removed 7 bases at V and 0 bases at J, with 16 bases between. CDR3 length: 15 amino acids. The CDR3 reads CASTYLSGYSYEQYF. Written as DNA, the CDR3 is TGTGCCAGCACCTACTTAAGCGGCTACTCCTACGAGCAGTACTTC.

This clonotype was counted at least ten times. As DNA, the CDR3 is TGCAGTGCTCATGACATTCGGACAGGCTACGAGCAGTACTTC. It specifies CSAHDIRTGYEQYF. The chain recombines TRBV20-1 with TRBJ2-7, with 7 bases aligning to TRBD1. The J segment lost 3 bases and the V segment lost 5 bases, leaving 10 bases of the junction unmatched. CDR3 length: 14 amino acids. Germline V gives CDR1 DFQATT, CDR2 SNEGSKA (reference sequence).